These T cell receptor beta chains were read from a single sample in a study of T cell repertoires in ileal Crohn's disease. Produced via immunoSEQ multiplex PCR; TCRdb's table is partial and in-frame only. The sample carries 8,000 or so clones, about three quarters recorded once. Sequencing was done on a sample of ileal tissue. The source is an adult with Crohn's disease. The CDR3 runs from the conserved cysteine through the conserved F or W. Each record gives: J gene, V gene, clone size, D gene, CDR3 DNA, CDR3 protein. A D gene is named only where the DNA matches it firmly. Size tells how often a clone was seen (once, few, many) or the class of an expanded clone, and some rows leave it out.

J: TRBJ2-3
V: TRBV6-5
size: once
D: NA
DNA: TGTGCCAGCAGACAGATCCCAGATACGCAGTATTTT
CDR3: CASRQIPDTQYF

J: TRBJ1-1
V: TRBV7-3
size: NA
D: TRBD1
DNA: TGTGCCAGCAGCTTTGGGACAGGATTGAACACTGAAGCTTTCTTT
CDR3: CASSFGTGLNTEAFF

J: TRBJ2-3
V: TRBV30
size: NA
D: TRBD1
DNA: TGTGCCTGGAGAGACGGACAGGGGGCGACAGATACGCAGTATTTT
CDR3: CAWRDGQGATDTQYF

J: TRBJ2-4
V: TRBV27
size: NA
D: TRBD2
DNA: TGTGCCAGCAGTTACCGACTAGCGGGGGGGCGGGGGGCCAAAAACATTCAGTACTTC
CDR3: CASSYRLAGGRGAKNIQYF

J: TRBJ2-5
V: TRBV1
size: NA
D: NA
DNA: TGCACCAGCAGCCAAGATCACTCCAGGGGAAACGTAGAGACCCAGTACTTC
CDR3: CTSSQDHSRGNVETQYF

J: TRBJ1-1
V: TRBV5-6
size: NA
D: NA
DNA: TGTGCCAGCAGCTACGATCGAGCGCGAGCTTTCTTT
CDR3: CASSYDRARAFF

J: TRBJ2-7
V: TRBV27
size: NA
D: NA
DNA: TGTGCCAGCGCGGGACAGATACCCTACGAGCAGTACTTC
CDR3: CASAGQIPYEQYF

J: TRBJ1-5
V: TRBV7-2
size: NA
D: TRBD1
DNA: TGTGCCAGCAGCCGCAGGACAGGGGTGTCCAATCAGCCCCAGCATTTT
CDR3: CASSRRTGVSNQPQHF

J: TRBJ1-5
V: TRBV7-2
size: NA
D: TRBD1
DNA: TGTGCCAGCAGCCCTAGAGTGGACAGGCCCAATCAGCCCCAGCATTTT
CDR3: CASSPRVDRPNQPQHF

J: TRBJ2-2
V: TRBV9
size: NA
D: NA
DNA: TGTGCCAGCAGCGTGACAGTGACCACCGGGGAGCTGTTTTTT
CDR3: CASSVTVTTGELFF

J: TRBJ1-1
V: TRBV7-9
size: NA
D: NA
DNA: TGTGCCAGCAGCGCCTCAGGGGCATACACTGAAGCTTTCTTT
CDR3: CASSASGAYTEAFF

J: TRBJ2-1
V: TRBV7-2
size: NA
D: NA
DNA: TGTGCCAGCAGCTTACGGGGAGGCGAGCAGTTCTTC
CDR3: CASSLRGGEQFF

J: TRBJ1-6
V: TRBV2
size: medium-sized
D: NA
DNA: TGTGCCGGGGGGAAGTCCTATAATTCACCCCTCCACTTT
CDR3: CAGGKSYNSPLHF

J: TRBJ2-1
V: TRBV7-6
size: NA
D: NA
DNA: TGTGCCAGCAGCTTAGGGACACTATACAATGAGCAGTTCTTC
CDR3: CASSLGTLYNEQFF

J: TRBJ2-7
V: TRBV7-9
size: NA
D: NA
DNA: TGTGCCAGCAGCAAAATGGCGGACGAGCAGTACTTC
CDR3: CASSKMADEQYF